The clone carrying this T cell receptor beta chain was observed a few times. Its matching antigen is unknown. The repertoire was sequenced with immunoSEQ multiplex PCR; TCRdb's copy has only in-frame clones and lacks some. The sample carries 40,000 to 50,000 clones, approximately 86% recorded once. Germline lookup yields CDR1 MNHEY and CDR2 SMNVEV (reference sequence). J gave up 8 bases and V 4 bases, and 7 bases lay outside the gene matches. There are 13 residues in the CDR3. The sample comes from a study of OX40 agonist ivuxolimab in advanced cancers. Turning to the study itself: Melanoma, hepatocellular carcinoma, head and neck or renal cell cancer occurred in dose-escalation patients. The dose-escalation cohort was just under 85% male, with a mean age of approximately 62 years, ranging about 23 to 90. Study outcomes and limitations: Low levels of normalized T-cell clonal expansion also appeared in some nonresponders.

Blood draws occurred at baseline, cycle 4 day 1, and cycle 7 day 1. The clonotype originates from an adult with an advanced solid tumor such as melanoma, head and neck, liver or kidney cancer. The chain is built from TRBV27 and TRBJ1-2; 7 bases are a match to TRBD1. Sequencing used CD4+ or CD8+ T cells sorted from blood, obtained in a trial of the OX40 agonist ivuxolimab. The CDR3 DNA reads TGTGCCAGCAGTTCGACAGGGTTCAACGGCTACACCTTC. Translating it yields CASSSTGFNGYTF.